The rows below give T cell receptor beta chains drawn from one sample of a study of shared clonotypes between healthy human individuals. Only in-frame clones appear in the TCRdb table, and some are missing; sequencing was by immunoSEQ multiplex PCR. This sample has around 2.1 million clones, with around 93% found just once. The specimen was naive CD8+ T cells from PBMCs. These receptors were taken from a man aged 18 to 35 in good health. Some clones in this sample may be carry-over from other donors' samples. Both conserved end residues are part of each CDR3. The D gene is left open where the match is weak. Only part of the rows carry a size: once, few, many, or a class if the clone is expanded.

j_gene: TRBJ2-5
v_gene: TRBV4-3
len: 13
abundance: -
d_gene: -
CDR3aa: CASSQERSETQYF
CDR3nt: TGCGCCAGCAGCCAAGAGAGGTCGGAGACCCAGTACTTC

j_gene: TRBJ2-1
v_gene: TRBV5-6
len: 13
abundance: -
d_gene: -
CDR3aa: CASSLVSNNEQFF
CDR3nt: TGTGCCAGCAGCTTGGTGTCGAACAATGAGCAGTTCTTC

j_gene: TRBJ2-7
v_gene: TRBV5-6
len: 16
abundance: -
d_gene: TRBD2
CDR3aa: CASSAGLAGSSYEQYF
CDR3nt: TGTGCCAGCAGCGCAGGACTAGCGGGGAGCTCCTACGAGCAGTACTTC

j_gene: TRBJ2-7
v_gene: TRBV7-2
len: 14
abundance: -
d_gene: -
CDR3aa: CASSSFALQGEQYF
CDR3nt: TGTGCCAGCAGCTCGTTCGCCCTGCAGGGGGAGCAGTACTTC

j_gene: TRBJ2-7
v_gene: TRBV27
len: 10
abundance: -
d_gene: TRBD2
CDR3aa: CAAGDYEQYF
CDR3nt: TGTGCAGCGGGGGACTACGAGCAGTACTTC

j_gene: TRBJ2-7
v_gene: TRBV5-8
len: 13
abundance: -
d_gene: -
CDR3aa: CASRLPGVEEQYF
CDR3nt: TGTGCCAGCCGCCTACCAGGGGTGGAGGAGCAGTACTTC

j_gene: TRBJ2-5
v_gene: TRBV25-1
len: 14
abundance: -
d_gene: TRBD1
CDR3aa: CASSDPDREETQYF
CDR3nt: TGTGCCAGCAGTGATCCGGACAGGGAAGAGACCCAGTACTTC

j_gene: TRBJ1-4
v_gene: TRBV6-5
len: 14
abundance: -
d_gene: -
CDR3aa: CASREDSSNEKLFF
CDR3nt: TGTGCCAGCAGGGAGGACAGCTCTAATGAAAAACTGTTTTTT

j_gene: TRBJ2-1
v_gene: TRBV7-9
len: 15
abundance: once
d_gene: TRBD1
CDR3aa: CASSSRDRMLYEQFF
CDR3nt: TGTGCCAGCAGCTCCCGGGACAGGATGCTCTATGAGCAGTTCTTC

j_gene: TRBJ1-2
v_gene: TRBV7-2
len: 14
abundance: -
d_gene: -
CDR3aa: CASSLNRAGYGYTF
CDR3nt: TGTGCCAGCAGCTTAAACCGAGCGGGCTATGGCTACACCTTC

j_gene: TRBJ1-1
v_gene: TRBV19
len: 13
abundance: -
d_gene: -
CDR3aa: CASSIAGGTEAFF
CDR3nt: TGTGCCAGTAGTATTGCGGGGGGGACTGAAGCTTTCTTT

j_gene: TRBJ1-1
v_gene: TRBV4-1
len: 16
abundance: -
d_gene: -
CDR3aa: CASSQDSSGWRTEAFF
CDR3nt: TGCGCCAGCAGCCAAGACTCTAGCGGGTGGCGAACTGAAGCTTTCTTT

j_gene: TRBJ1-1
v_gene: TRBV6-1
len: 15
abundance: -
d_gene: -
CDR3aa: CASRSSVRSNTEAFF
CDR3nt: TGTGCCAGCAGATCGTCCGTACGGTCGAACACTGAAGCTTTCTTT

j_gene: TRBJ1-2
v_gene: TRBV28
len: 15
abundance: -
d_gene: -
CDR3aa: CASRGGFRASSGYTF
CDR3nt: TGTGCCAGCAGGGGAGGGTTCAGGGCCTCCTCTGGCTACACCTTC

j_gene: TRBJ1-2
v_gene: TRBV29-1
len: 12
abundance: -
d_gene: -
CDR3aa: CSAGRDGNGYTF
CDR3nt: TGCAGCGCTGGAAGGGACGGAAATGGCTACACCTTC

j_gene: TRBJ2-7
v_gene: TRBV5-1
len: 14
abundance: -
d_gene: -
CDR3aa: CASSPRSGGYEQYF
CDR3nt: TGCGCCAGCAGCCCCCGCTCCGGGGGCTACGAGCAGTACTTC

j_gene: TRBJ2-2
v_gene: TRBV28
len: 14
abundance: -
d_gene: -
CDR3aa: CASGGPLNTGELFF
CDR3nt: TGTGCCAGCGGGGGGCCCCTGAACACCGGGGAGCTGTTTTTT

j_gene: TRBJ1-2
v_gene: TRBV7-9
len: 13
abundance: -
d_gene: -
CDR3aa: CASSPPTAYGYTF
CDR3nt: TGTGCCAGCAGCCCGCCGACAGCTTATGGCTACACCTTC

j_gene: TRBJ1-1
v_gene: TRBV28
len: 13
abundance: -
d_gene: -
CDR3aa: CASRGHAGGEAFF
CDR3nt: TGTGCCAGCAGGGGGCATGCGGGGGGTGAAGCTTTCTTT

j_gene: TRBJ2-1
v_gene: TRBV7-9
len: 15
abundance: -
d_gene: -
CDR3aa: CASSSGDLFRGEQFF
CDR3nt: TGTGCCAGCAGCTCGGGAGATTTGTTCAGAGGCGAGCAGTTCTTC

j_gene: TRBJ2-2
v_gene: TRBV5-1
len: 15
abundance: -
d_gene: -
CDR3aa: CASSLLGEGAGELFF
CDR3nt: TGCGCCAGCAGCTTGCTGGGCGAGGGGGCCGGGGAGCTGTTTTTT

j_gene: TRBJ2-2
v_gene: TRBV29-1
len: 12
abundance: few
d_gene: -
CDR3aa: CSVETDSRELFF
CDR3nt: TGCAGCGTTGAGACGGACTCCAGGGAGCTGTTTTTT

j_gene: TRBJ2-7
v_gene: TRBV15
len: 13
abundance: -
d_gene: -
CDR3aa: CATSRAESYEQYF
CDR3nt: TGTGCCACCAGCAGAGCCGAATCCTACGAGCAGTACTTC

j_gene: TRBJ1-1
v_gene: TRBV11-2
len: 16
abundance: -
d_gene: -
CDR3aa: CASSPPTRYKNTEAFF
CDR3nt: TGTGCCAGCAGCCCCCCCACAAGATATAAGAACACTGAAGCTTTCTTT

j_gene: TRBJ2-6
v_gene: TRBV27
len: 15
abundance: -
d_gene: -
CDR3aa: CASMTRISGANVLTF
CDR3nt: TGTGCCAGCATGACGCGGATCTCTGGGGCCAACGTCCTGACTTTC

j_gene: TRBJ2-2
v_gene: TRBV7-9
len: 16
abundance: -
d_gene: -
CDR3aa: CASSPEGDEGTGELFF
CDR3nt: TGTGCCAGCAGCCCCGAAGGGGATGAGGGCACCGGGGAGCTGTTTTTT

j_gene: TRBJ2-7
v_gene: TRBV4-3
len: 12
abundance: once
d_gene: -
CDR3aa: CASSQDYHEQYF
CDR3nt: TGCGCCAGCAGCCAAGATTATCACGAGCAGTACTTC

j_gene: TRBJ2-3
v_gene: TRBV4-1
len: 16
abundance: -
d_gene: TRBD2
CDR3aa: CASSQELAGFTDTQYF
CDR3nt: TGCGCCAGCAGCCAAGAACTAGCGGGGTTCACAGATACGCAGTATTTT

j_gene: TRBJ2-1
v_gene: TRBV27
len: 16
abundance: once
d_gene: TRBD2
CDR3aa: CASSLLMLAGYNEQFF
CDR3nt: TGTGCCAGCAGTTTATTGATGCTAGCGGGCTACAATGAGCAGTTCTTC

j_gene: TRBJ1-1
v_gene: TRBV5-1
len: 17
abundance: -
d_gene: -
CDR3aa: CASSLEGGASWNTEAFF
CDR3nt: TGCGCCAGCAGCTTGGAAGGTGGTGCGTCCTGGAACACTGAAGCTTTCTTT

j_gene: TRBJ2-5
v_gene: TRBV10-2
len: 17
abundance: -
d_gene: -
CDR3aa: CASQKGARGWYQETQYF
CDR3nt: TGCGCCAGCCAAAAAGGGGCTCGCGGGTGGTACCAAGAGACCCAGTACTTC

j_gene: TRBJ2-1
v_gene: TRBV6-1
len: 13
abundance: -
d_gene: -
CDR3aa: CATARETYNEQFF
CDR3nt: TGTGCCACAGCAAGGGAAACCTACAATGAGCAGTTCTTC

j_gene: TRBJ2-7
v_gene: TRBV10-2
len: 13
abundance: -
d_gene: -
CDR3aa: CASEQSSVSEQYF
CDR3nt: TGCGCTAGCGAACAGAGTTCGGTTTCCGAGCAGTACTTC

j_gene: TRBJ1-2
v_gene: TRBV30
len: 11
abundance: -
d_gene: -
CDR3aa: CAWDGPYGYTF
CDR3nt: TGTGCCTGGGACGGACCCTATGGCTACACCTTC

j_gene: TRBJ2-5
v_gene: TRBV6-1
len: 13
abundance: -
d_gene: TRBD2
CDR3aa: CASGTSFYETQYF
CDR3nt: TGTGCCAGCGGGACTAGCTTTTATGAGACCCAGTACTTC

j_gene: TRBJ2-1
v_gene: TRBV5-1
len: 15
abundance: -
d_gene: -
CDR3aa: CASSLGTQLYNEQFF
CDR3nt: TGCGCCAGCAGCTTGGGGACACAACTTTACAATGAGCAGTTCTTC

j_gene: TRBJ2-1
v_gene: TRBV13
len: 16
abundance: -
d_gene: -
CDR3aa: CASSPQGETYYNEQFF
CDR3nt: TGTGCCAGCAGCCCCCAAGGGGAGACCTACTACAATGAGCAGTTCTTC

j_gene: TRBJ1-2
v_gene: TRBV27
len: 15
abundance: -
d_gene: TRBD1
CDR3aa: CASSKGDSQVGGYTF
CDR3nt: TGTGCCAGCAGTAAAGGGGACAGCCAAGTGGGTGGCTACACCTTC

j_gene: TRBJ1-3
v_gene: TRBV13
len: 15
abundance: once
d_gene: TRBD1
CDR3aa: CASSLRGGAGNTIYF
CDR3nt: TGTGCCAGCAGCTTAAGAGGGGGCGCGGGAAACACCATATATTTT

j_gene: TRBJ1-1
v_gene: TRBV4-1
len: 14
abundance: once
d_gene: -
CDR3aa: CASSQEGPGGEAFF
CDR3nt: TGCGCCAGCAGCCAGGAAGGACCTGGGGGTGAAGCTTTCTTT

j_gene: TRBJ1-1
v_gene: TRBV9
len: 17
abundance: -
d_gene: TRBD1
CDR3aa: CASSVGGRGFGNTEAFF
CDR3nt: TGTGCCAGCAGCGTAGGAGGCAGGGGGTTTGGGAACACTGAAGCTTTCTTT

j_gene: TRBJ1-1
v_gene: TRBV4-1
len: 14
abundance: few
d_gene: TRBD1
CDR3aa: CASSGTGLRTEAFF
CDR3nt: TGCGCCAGCAGCGGGACAGGGCTTCGAACTGAAGCTTTCTTT

j_gene: TRBJ2-3
v_gene: TRBV28
len: 17
abundance: -
d_gene: TRBD2
CDR3aa: CASTWGLARDGTDTQYF
CDR3nt: TGTGCCAGCACTTGGGGACTAGCGCGAGATGGCACAGATACGCAGTATTTT

j_gene: TRBJ2-1
v_gene: TRBV27
len: 15
abundance: -
d_gene: TRBD1
CDR3aa: CASSPGQGTYNEQFF
CDR3nt: TGTGCCAGCAGTCCGGGACAGGGAACCTACAATGAGCAGTTCTTC

j_gene: TRBJ2-1
v_gene: TRBV9
len: 16
abundance: -
d_gene: -
CDR3aa: CASSVVGAPEGDEQFF
CDR3nt: TGTGCCAGCAGCGTAGTGGGGGCCCCCGAGGGCGATGAGCAGTTCTTC

j_gene: TRBJ2-3
v_gene: TRBV10-3
len: 17
abundance: -
d_gene: -
CDR3aa: CAISLRRGDSLQHTQYF
CDR3nt: TGTGCCATCAGCCTCCGGAGAGGGGACTCCTTACAGCATACGCAGTATTTT

j_gene: TRBJ1-2
v_gene: TRBV30
len: 13
abundance: -
d_gene: -
CDR3aa: CAWSVRPNYGYTF
CDR3nt: TGTGCCTGGAGTGTACGACCTAACTATGGCTACACCTTC

j_gene: TRBJ1-2
v_gene: TRBV27
len: 14
abundance: -
d_gene: -
CDR3aa: CASSLIPGTPGCTF
CDR3nt: TGTGCCAGCAGTTTAATCCCCGGGACCCCTGGTTGCACCTTC

j_gene: TRBJ2-3
v_gene: TRBV15
len: 14
abundance: -
d_gene: -
CDR3aa: CATSRGAGTDTQYF
CDR3nt: TGTGCCACCAGCAGGGGCGCTGGCACAGATACGCAGTATTTT

j_gene: TRBJ2-4
v_gene: TRBV21-1
len: 11
abundance: -
d_gene: -
CDR3aa: CASRQTTEQDF
CDR3nt: TGTGCCAGCAGACAAACCACAGAACAGGATTTC

j_gene: TRBJ2-7
v_gene: TRBV25-1
len: 13
abundance: once
d_gene: -
CDR3aa: CASRLGFASEQYF
CDR3nt: TGTGCCAGCAGGCTAGGGTTTGCTTCCGAGCAGTACTTC

j_gene: TRBJ2-2
v_gene: TRBV4-1
len: 15
abundance: -
d_gene: -
CDR3aa: CASRERGFRTGELFF
CDR3nt: TGCGCCAGCAGGGAAAGGGGGTTTCGCACCGGGGAGCTGTTTTTT

j_gene: TRBJ2-7
v_gene: TRBV10-3
len: 14
abundance: -
d_gene: TRBD1
CDR3aa: CAISERGLSYEQYF
CDR3nt: TGTGCCATCAGTGAAAGGGGGCTCTCCTACGAGCAGTACTTC

j_gene: TRBJ2-1
v_gene: TRBV4-1
len: 15
abundance: -
d_gene: -
CDR3aa: CASSQRLTTTNEQFF
CDR3nt: TGCGCCAGCAGCCAACGGTTGACTACTACGAATGAGCAGTTCTTC

j_gene: TRBJ2-3
v_gene: TRBV10-1
len: 16
abundance: -
d_gene: TRBD2
CDR3aa: CASSDSSSGRADTQYF
CDR3nt: TGCGCCAGCAGTGATTCGTCTAGCGGGAGGGCAGATACGCAGTATTTT